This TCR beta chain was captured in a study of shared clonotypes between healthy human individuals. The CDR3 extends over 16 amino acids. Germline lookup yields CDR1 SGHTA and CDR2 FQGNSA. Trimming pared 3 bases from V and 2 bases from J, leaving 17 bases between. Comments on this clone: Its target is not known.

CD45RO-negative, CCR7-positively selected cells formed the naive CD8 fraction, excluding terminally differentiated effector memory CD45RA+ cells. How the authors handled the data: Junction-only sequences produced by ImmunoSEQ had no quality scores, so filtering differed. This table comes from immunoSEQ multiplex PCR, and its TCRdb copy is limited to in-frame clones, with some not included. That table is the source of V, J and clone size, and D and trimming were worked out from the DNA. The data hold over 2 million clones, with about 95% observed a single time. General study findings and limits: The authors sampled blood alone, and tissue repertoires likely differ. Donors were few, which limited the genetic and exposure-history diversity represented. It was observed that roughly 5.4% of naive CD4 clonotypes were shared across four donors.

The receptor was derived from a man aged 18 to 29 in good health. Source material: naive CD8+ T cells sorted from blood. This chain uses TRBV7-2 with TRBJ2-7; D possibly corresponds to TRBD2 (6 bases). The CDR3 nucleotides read TGTGCCAGCAGCTTCGGGAGAGAGTTAGGGGCCTACGAGCAGTACTTC. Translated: CASSFGRELGAYEQYF.